Listed below are T cell receptor beta chains from one sample, sequenced in a study of OX40 agonist ivuxolimab in advanced cancers. Sequencing was performed with immunoSEQ multiplex PCR; in TCRdb, only in-frame clones are kept and a portion is missing. The sample contains 70,000 or so clones, 86% of which appear only once. Sequenced here: CD4+ or CD8+ T cells sorted from blood, sampled in a trial of the OX40 agonist ivuxolimab. These receptors were obtained from an adult with an advanced solid tumor such as melanoma, head and neck, liver or kidney cancer. Both conserved end residues are part of each CDR3. D genes are given only for firm matches. Expanded clones get a size class; other rows say once, few or many, or leave the size out.

DNA	CDR3	J	D	V	size
TGTGCCAGCAGTTTCCTAGCGTCAAACTATGGCTACACCTTC	CASSFLASNYGYTF	TRBJ1-2	.	TRBV28	.
TGTGCCAGCAGCACACAAGAGACCCAGTACTTC	CASSTQETQYF	TRBJ2-5	.	TRBV5-4	.
TGTGCCAGCAGCTTAGCTGCCAGATTCGGGGAGACCCAGTACTTC	CASSLAARFGETQYF	TRBJ2-5	.	TRBV7-9	.
TGTGCCAGTAATAATCGACGGCGTGATGAAAAACTGTTTTTT	CASNNRRRDEKLFF	TRBJ1-4	.	TRBV19	.
TGTGCCAGCAGTTTTAGGTCGGGTTCACTGCCCCAGCATTTT	CASSFRSGSLPQHF	TRBJ1-5	.	TRBV28	few
TGTGCCAGCTCATACCAAATCTACGAGCAGTACTTC	CASSYQIYEQYF	TRBJ2-7	.	TRBV7-9	.
TGCGCCAGCAGCTCAGGACTAGCGGGAGCCTACGAGCAGTACTTC	CASSSGLAGAYEQYF	TRBJ2-7	TRBD2	TRBV5-1	.
TGTGCCAGCAGTTTAGAGGGGGGGGCGGCAGATACGCAGTATTTT	CASSLEGGAADTQYF	TRBJ2-3	.	TRBV27	once
TGCGCCAGCAAACAACCCCTCCTCCGGGGACTGGGGGACCAAGAGACCCAGTACTTC	CASKQPLLRGLGDQETQYF	TRBJ2-5	.	TRBV10-2	.
TGTGCCAGCAGTGAAAATCGGAAACCCTACGAGCAGTACTTC	CASSENRKPYEQYF	TRBJ2-7	.	TRBV6-1	.
TGTGCCAGCTCACCCCGGACAGGGGGTGACTATGGCTACACCTTC	CASSPRTGGDYGYTF	TRBJ1-2	TRBD1	TRBV18	once
TGTGCCAGCAGCTTAGGACCCAGTCAGGTCGAGCAGTACTTC	CASSLGPSQVEQYF	TRBJ2-7	.	TRBV6-5	.
TGTGCCAGCAGCCCCCTGCGGGGGGCTCAAGAGACCCAGTACTTC	CASSPLRGAQETQYF	TRBJ2-5	TRBD2	TRBV11-2	.
TGTGCCAGCAGCCTAGCGAATGAGCAGTTCTTC	CASSLANEQFF	TRBJ2-1	.	TRBV6-5	.
TGTGCTAGTGACCTCTCTGGGGCCAACGTCCTGACTTTC	CASDLSGANVLTF	TRBJ2-6	.	TRBV12-5	.
TGTGCCAGCAGCGGGCATGGTAGCTCTGGGGCCAACGTCCTGACTTTC	CASSGHGSSGANVLTF	TRBJ2-6	.	TRBV7-3	.
TGTGCCTGGAGTGTTCCGGGGGGAAGAGAAAAACTGTTTTTT	CAWSVPGGREKLFF	TRBJ1-4	.	TRBV30	.
TGTGCCAGCAGTTTATCCGCCAGGGGGCGGTACACCTTC	CASSLSARGRYTF	TRBJ1-2	TRBD1	TRBV28	.
TGTGCCAGCAGTTTACCGCGGGGCGTGGAGACCCAGTACTTC	CASSLPRGVETQYF	TRBJ2-5	.	TRBV28	.
TGTGCCAGCAGCTTCAGCGGGGGGATTGGCTACACCTTC	CASSFSGGIGYTF	TRBJ1-2	.	TRBV7-8	few
TGTGCCAGCCTAGGGAGTAGCGGGAGGGCCTTGGGCACAGATACGCAGTATTTT	CASLGSSGRALGTDTQYF	TRBJ2-3	TRBD2	TRBV5-4	.
TGTGCCAGCAGCGTAGGAGGGGGATGGACTGAAGCTTTCTTT	CASSVGGGWTEAFF	TRBJ1-1	.	TRBV9	once
TGTGCCAGCACCCCTAGACACCTTACCTATGGCTACACCTTC	CASTPRHLTYGYTF	TRBJ1-2	.	TRBV28	.
TGTGCCAGCAATGGAGGATTGAACACTGAAGCTTTCTTT	CASNGGLNTEAFF	TRBJ1-1	.	TRBV11-2	.
TGTGCCAGCAGCTTAGGGGGAGGTGAAGCTTTCTTT	CASSLGGGEAFF	TRBJ1-1	.	TRBV11-2	.
TGTGCCTGGACCGTACGAGTCACCGGGGAGCTGTTTTTT	CAWTVRVTGELFF	TRBJ2-2	.	TRBV30	.
TGTGCCAGCTCACCACGTTCCGGACAGGGTGCCTACGAGCAGTACTTC	CASSPRSGQGAYEQYF	TRBJ2-7	TRBD1	TRBV18	.
TGTGCCAGCAGCTACCCCACGGGGGGGGTGAACACTGAAGCTTTCTTT	CASSYPTGGVNTEAFF	TRBJ1-1	.	TRBV7-9	.
TGTGCCAGCAGTGTATGGGACAGCCTCTCCTACAATGAGCAGTTCTTC	CASSVWDSLSYNEQFF	TRBJ2-1	TRBD1	TRBV28	.
TGTGCCAGCAGTTTATTAGGGGAAGGTTCACCCCTCCACTTT	CASSLLGEGSPLHF	TRBJ1-6	.	TRBV28	.
TGTGCCAGCAGTTCCGACAGCTACGAGCAGTACTTC	CASSSDSYEQYF	TRBJ2-7	.	TRBV28	.
TGCAGCGTTGTCGGTGGCTCCTACGAGCAGTACTTC	CSVVGGSYEQYF	TRBJ2-7	.	TRBV29-1	few
TGCGCCAGCAAGGATAGGATGATCGGGGAGCTGTTTTTT	CASKDRMIGELFF	TRBJ2-2	.	TRBV10-2	once
TGTGCCAGCAGCTTGAGGGACACATATTACTACGAGCAGTACTTC	CASSLRDTYYYEQYF	TRBJ2-7	.	TRBV5-5	.
TGTGCCAGCAGCGGGACAGCTTATCAGCCCCAGCATTTT	CASSGTAYQPQHF	TRBJ1-5	TRBD1	TRBV28	few
TGTGCCAGTTCCCGGACAGAAACCTACGAGCAGTACTTC	CASSRTETYEQYF	TRBJ2-7	.	TRBV18	.
TGTGCCAGCAGGGGCTGGGACTATGGCTACACCTTC	CASRGWDYGYTF	TRBJ1-2	.	TRBV6-1	.
TGTGCCAGTAGTGTCATAAGGGGTGAGACCCAGTACTTC	CASSVIRGETQYF	TRBJ2-5	.	TRBV19	.
TGTGCCAGCACCTCGACAGGGAACAATGAGCAGTTCTTC	CASTSTGNNEQFF	TRBJ2-1	TRBD1	TRBV2	.
TGTGCCAGCTCACCCTCGGGTGGGTGGGATGAAAAACTGTTTTTT	CASSPSGGWDEKLFF	TRBJ1-4	.	TRBV18	.
TGTGCCAGCAGCCCTAGAGGGGTCACCGGGGAGCTGTTTTTT	CASSPRGVTGELFF	TRBJ2-2	.	TRBV7-9	.
TGTGCCAGCAGGGATTTAGGCCCGACAGGGGTCACTGAAGCTTTCTTT	CASRDLGPTGVTEAFF	TRBJ1-1	TRBD1	TRBV27	.
TGTGCCAGCAGCTTAGTAGCTGAAAAACTGTTTTTT	CASSLVAEKLFF	TRBJ1-4	.	TRBV7-6	.
TGTGCCAGCAGAGAACTAGCGGGAGCCGAGCAGTACTTC	CASRELAGAEQYF	TRBJ2-7	TRBD2	TRBV27	.
TGTGCCAGCAGTTACAAAGGGGGCGCGATCTACGAGCAGTACTTC	CASSYKGGAIYEQYF	TRBJ2-7	TRBD1	TRBV6-5	medium-sized
TGTGCCAGCAGTTTGCCCCGGCGGGCAGGTAATAACAATGAGCAGTTCTTC	CASSLPRRAGNNNEQFF	TRBJ2-1	.	TRBV28	few
TGTGCCAGCAGCGTAGCTATGACAGGGGGCTATGGCTACACCTTC	CASSVAMTGGYGYTF	TRBJ1-2	TRBD1	TRBV9	.
TGTGCCAGCAGCGTAGAAGGGACAGGGGCTGCAGCTTTCTTT	CASSVEGTGAAAFF	TRBJ1-1	TRBD1	TRBV9	once
TGTGCCAGCAGTTCCACTGCAAAGACCCAGTACTTC	CASSSTAKTQYF	TRBJ2-5	.	TRBV28	.
TGTGCCAGCAGCTTAGTAGGGACTTTTAGGGGGGGAGAGACCCAGTACTTC	CASSLVGTFRGGETQYF	TRBJ2-5	.	TRBV7-2	.
TGTGTCAGAAGCTTAGAGGGACAGGGAGGAAGCCCAGCTAACTATGGCTACACCTTC	CVRSLEGQGGSPANYGYTF	TRBJ1-2	.	TRBV7-5	.
TGTGCCAGCAGCCTTTCAACCGGGACAGCTAACTATGGCTACACCTTC	CASSLSTGTANYGYTF	TRBJ1-2	TRBD1	TRBV6-6	.
TGCGCCAGCAGCGGCCAGGGAGGGGGCACTGAAGCTTTCTTT	CASSGQGGGTEAFF	TRBJ1-1	.	TRBV5-1	once